This T cell receptor (beta chain) was sequenced for a study of OX40 agonist ivuxolimab in advanced cancers. Study-level information: Ivuxolimab is an agonistic anti-OX40 (CD134) antibody, and patients were treated with it.

Trimming removed 7 bases from V and 2 bases from J, with 14 bases in between. The CDR3 contains 14 residues. Germline loops: CDR1 SGHTA, CDR2 FQGNSA. Libraries were prepared by immunoSEQ multiplex PCR; TCRdb keeps only in-frame clonotypes and omits some of them. The table lists 77,000 or so clones, 85% to 90% of them singletons, with approximately 2.2% in the top ten. The sequence was collected from an adult with an advanced solid tumor such as melanoma, head and neck, liver or kidney cancer. V and J are TRBV7-2 and TRBJ1-2; a weak D match, TRBD1 (5 bases). Sequenced here: CD4+ or CD8+ T cells sorted from blood, sampled in a trial of the OX40 agonist ivuxolimab. In nucleotides, the CDR3 is TGTGCCAGCAAGTTGGGGAGACAGAACTATGGCTACACCTTC. Translated, it gives CASKLGRQNYGYTF.